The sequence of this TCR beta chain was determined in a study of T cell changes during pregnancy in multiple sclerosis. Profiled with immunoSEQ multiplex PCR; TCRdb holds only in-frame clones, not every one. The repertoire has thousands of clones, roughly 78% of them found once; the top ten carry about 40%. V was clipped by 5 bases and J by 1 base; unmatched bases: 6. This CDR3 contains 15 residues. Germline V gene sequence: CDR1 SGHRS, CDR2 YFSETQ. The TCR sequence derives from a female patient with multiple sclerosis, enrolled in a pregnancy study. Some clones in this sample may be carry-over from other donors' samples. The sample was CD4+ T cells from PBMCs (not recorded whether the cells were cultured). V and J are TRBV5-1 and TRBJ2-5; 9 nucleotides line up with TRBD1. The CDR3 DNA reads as TGCGCCAGCAGACAGGGGACAGGGCCCCAAGAGACCCAGTACTTC. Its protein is CASRQGTGPQETQYF.